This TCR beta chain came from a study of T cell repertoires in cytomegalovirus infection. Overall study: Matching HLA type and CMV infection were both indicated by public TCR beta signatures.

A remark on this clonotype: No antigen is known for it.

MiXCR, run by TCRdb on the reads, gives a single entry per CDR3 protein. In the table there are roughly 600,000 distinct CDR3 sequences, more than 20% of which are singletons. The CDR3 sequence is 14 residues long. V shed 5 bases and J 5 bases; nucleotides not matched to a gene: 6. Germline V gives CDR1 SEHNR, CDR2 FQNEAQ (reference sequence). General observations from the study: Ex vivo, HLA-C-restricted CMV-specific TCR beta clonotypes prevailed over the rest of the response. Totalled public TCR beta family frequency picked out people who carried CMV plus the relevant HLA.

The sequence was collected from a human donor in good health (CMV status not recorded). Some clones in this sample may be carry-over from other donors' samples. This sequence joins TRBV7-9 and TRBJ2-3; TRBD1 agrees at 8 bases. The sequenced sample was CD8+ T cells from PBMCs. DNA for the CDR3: TGTGCCAGCAGCGAAACAGGGGGAGGAGATACGCAGTATTTT. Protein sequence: CASSETGGGDTQYF. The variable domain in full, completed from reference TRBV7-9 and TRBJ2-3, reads DTGVSQNPRHKITKRGQNVTFRCDPISEHNRLYWYRQTLGQGPEFLTYFQNEAQLEKSRLLSDRFSAERPKGSFSTLEIQRTEQGDSAMYLCASSETGGGDTQYFGPGTRLTVL.